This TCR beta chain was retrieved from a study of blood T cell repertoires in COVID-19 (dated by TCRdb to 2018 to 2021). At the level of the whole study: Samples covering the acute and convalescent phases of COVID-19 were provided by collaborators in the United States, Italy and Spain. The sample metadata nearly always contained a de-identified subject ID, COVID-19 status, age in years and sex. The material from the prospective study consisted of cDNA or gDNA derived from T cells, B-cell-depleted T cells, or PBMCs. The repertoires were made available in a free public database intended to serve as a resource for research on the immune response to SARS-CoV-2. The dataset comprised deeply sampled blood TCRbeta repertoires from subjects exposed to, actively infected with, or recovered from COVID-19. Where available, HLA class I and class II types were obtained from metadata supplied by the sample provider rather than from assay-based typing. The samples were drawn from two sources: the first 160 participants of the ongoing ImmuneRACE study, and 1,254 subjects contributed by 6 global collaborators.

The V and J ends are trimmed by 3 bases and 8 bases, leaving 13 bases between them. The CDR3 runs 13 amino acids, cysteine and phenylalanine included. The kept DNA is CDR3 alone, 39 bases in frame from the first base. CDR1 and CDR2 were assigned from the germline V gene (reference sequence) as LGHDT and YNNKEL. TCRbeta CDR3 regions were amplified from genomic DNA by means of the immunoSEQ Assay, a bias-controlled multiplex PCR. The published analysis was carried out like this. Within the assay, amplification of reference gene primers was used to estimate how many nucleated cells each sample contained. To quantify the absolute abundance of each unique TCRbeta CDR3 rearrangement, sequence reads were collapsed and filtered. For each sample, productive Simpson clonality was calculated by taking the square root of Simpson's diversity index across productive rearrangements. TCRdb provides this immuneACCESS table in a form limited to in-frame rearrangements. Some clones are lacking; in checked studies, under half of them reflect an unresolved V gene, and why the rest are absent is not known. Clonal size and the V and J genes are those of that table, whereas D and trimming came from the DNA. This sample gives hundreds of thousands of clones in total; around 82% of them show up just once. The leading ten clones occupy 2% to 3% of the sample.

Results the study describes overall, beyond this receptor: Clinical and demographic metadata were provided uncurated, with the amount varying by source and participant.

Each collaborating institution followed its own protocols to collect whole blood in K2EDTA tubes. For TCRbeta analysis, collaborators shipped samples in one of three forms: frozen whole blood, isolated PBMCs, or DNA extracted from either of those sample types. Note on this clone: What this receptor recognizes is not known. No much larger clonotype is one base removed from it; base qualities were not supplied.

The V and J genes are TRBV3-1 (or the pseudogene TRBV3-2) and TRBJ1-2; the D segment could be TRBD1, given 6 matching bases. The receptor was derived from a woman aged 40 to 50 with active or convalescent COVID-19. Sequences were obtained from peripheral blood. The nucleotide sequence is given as TGTGCCAGCAGCCATTCGAACAGGGAGGGCTACACCTTC. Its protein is CASSHSNREGYTF.